These 7 T cell receptor beta chains came from one sample sequenced in a study of blood T cell repertoires in COVID-19. Repertoires were generated with immunoSEQ multiplex PCR, while TCRdb's copy carries only in-frame clones and drops some. The sample lists 250,000 to 350,000 clones; 80% to 85% were seen once. Input material: peripheral blood. These TCRs come from a person aged 65-85 years with COVID-19, enrolled during active disease.

The V call is TRBV9, the J call TRBJ1-1, with TRBD1 identical over 9 bases. V lost 4 bases to trimming and J lost 1 base; unmatched junction nucleotides: 5. CDR1 and CDR2 (germline): SGDLS, YYNGEE. This CDR3 is 15 amino acids long. CDR3 nucleotide sequence: TGTGCCAGCAGCACCCAGGACAGGGGGAACACTGAAGCTTTCTTT. It yields the protein CASSTQDRGNTEAFF.

The J gene is TRBJ1-2, the V gene TRBV27; D gene unclear. Between the trimmed V and J ends, which lost 7 bases and 0 bases, there was a span of 9 bases. CDR1 and CDR2 (germline): MNHEY, SMNVEV (reference sequence). There are 13 residues in the CDR3. The CDR3, as DNA: TGTGCCAGCACGACGGCGGCTAACTATGGCTACACCTTC. As protein: CASTTAANYGYTF.

This clone turned up a few times. The chain couples TRBV19 to TRBJ1-5; D gene unclear. The V gene lost 4 bases and the J gene lost 0 bases, with 10 bases spanning the gap. CDR1 and CDR2 from the germline V gene are LNHDA and SQIVND (reference sequence). The CDR3 spans 15 residues. CDR3 DNA sequence: TGTGCCAGTAGTAGGGAGGTCCTTAGCAATCAGCCCCAGCATTTT. Residues: CASSREVLSNQPQHF. The complete variable domain, with remaining parts taken from reference TRBV19 and TRBJ1-5, reads DGGITQSPKYLFRKEGQNVTLSCEQNLNHDAMYWYRQDPGQGLRLIYYSQIVNDFQKGDIAEGYSVSREKKESFPLTVTSAQKNPTAFYLCASSREVLSNQPQHFGDGTRLSIL.

The chain links TRBV27 to TRBJ2-2, with TRBD1 matching 9 bases. V lost 1 base and J lost 0; bases outside the gene matches: 3. CDR3 length: 17 amino acids. The germline V gene encodes CDR1 MNHEY and CDR2 SMNVEV (reference sequence). The CDR3 coding sequence is TGTGCCAGCAGTTTATTCAGGACAGGGGCGAACACCGGGGAGCTGTTTTTT. Protein sequence: CASSLFRTGANTGELFF.

V and J are TRBV5-6 and TRBJ2-7; perhaps TRBD1 as D (5 bases). Per the germline V gene, CDR1 is SGHDT and CDR2 is YYEEEE. This CDR3 comprises 13 residues. V lost 4 bases to trimming and J lost 6 bases, with 14 bases between them. DNA of the CDR3: TGTGCCAGCAGCCAAATGCAGGGTTCCGAGCAGTACTTC. Encoded protein: CASSQMQGSEQYF.

The chain combines TRBV9 with TRBJ2-1, with 13 bases that match TRBD2. Unmatched junction bases numbered 1, after V lost 8 bases and J lost 2 bases. The CDR3 length is 14 residues. The germline V gene has CDR1 SGDLS and CDR2 YYNGEE. CDR3 sequence reads: CASGLAGAYNEQFF. CDR3 bases: TGTGCCAGTGGACTAGCGGGGGCCTACAATGAGCAGTTCTTC.

The chain uses TRBV13 and TRBJ1-1, with D possibly matching TRBD1 (6 bases). V shed 0 bases and J shed 6 bases, with 11 bases lying between them. This CDR3 spans 14 amino acids. Looked up from germline, CDR1 is PRHDT and CDR2 is FYEKMQ (reference sequence). CDR3 amino acids: CASSLGGGDPEAFF. CDR3 DNA sequence: TGTGCCAGCAGCTTAGGAGGGGGTGACCCTGAAGCTTTCTTT.